This TCR beta chain is from a study of Graves' ophthalmopathy and Graves' hyperthyroidism. Study-level information: The collection of peripheral blood took place at initial diagnosis, before any treatment. Whole-study results and caveats: Sensitivity reached roughly 70% and specificity about 72% when the model predicted ophthalmopathy progression.

With 2 bases removed from V and 3 bases from J, the gap between germline ends came to 7 bases. Germline V gene sequence: CDR1 DFQATT, CDR2 SNEGSKA (reference sequence). This CDR3 has 12 residues. Hyperthyroidism patients had new diagnoses, durations under 2 months, and ages of 18 to 65. RNA transcripts yielded amplified TCR beta CDR3 regions. Investigators did first-round RT-PCR with HTBI primers, then second-round multiplex PCR. TCRdb independently ran MiXCR on the multiplex PCR reads; one entry per CDR3 protein. Of hundreds of thousands of distinct CDR3 sequences detected, 22% appear once; the ten largest clones hold more than 5.5%. Ten or more counts support this clonotype. What it binds is unknown.

The sample taken for sequencing was peripheral blood. This chain connects TRBV20-1 to TRBJ1-1; no reliable D call. The sequence came from a woman under 30 with stable Graves' hyperthyroidism. Some clones in this sample may be carry-over from other donors' samples. CDR3 protein: CSARNSDTEAFF. In DNA, the CDR3 is TGCAGTGCTAGAAACAGCGACACTGAAGCTTTCTTT.